This entry lists 11 T cell receptor beta chains sequenced from one sample in a study of shared T cell receptors in the human thymus (dated by TCRdb to about 2021). The library was prepared using the immunoSEQ multiplex PCR assay. TCRdb carries this immuneACCESS record with in-frame sequences only. Its versions omit some clonotypes, under half of them owing to an unresolved V gene in the studies checked, with the rest unexplained. This sample is represented by 500,000 to 850,000 clones; around 87% of them were singletons. The ten largest account for about 0.0094% of the sample. A further study also used this sample, focusing on human thymus T cells.

Source material: thymocytes. Receptors originate from a boy younger than two with a congenital heart defect. Donor details come from another sample of the same person, matched by shared clones.

This rearrangement joins TRBV27 to TRBJ2-3; the D gene is possibly TRBD1 (6 bases). The CDR3 is 18 amino acids. The V and J ends lost 2 bases and 1 base respectively, with 19 bases between them. Germline CDR1 MNHEY, CDR2 SMNVEV (reference sequence). CDR3 residues: CASSLAAWDTNCTDTQYF. The CDR3 DNA sequence: TGTGCCAGCAGTTTAGCCGCCTGGGACACCAACTGCACAGATACGCAGTATTTT.

Concerning this clone: In the same sample, other DNA sequences code for this CDR3. The rearrangement joins TRBV28 to TRBJ2-7; 11 nucleotides match TRBD1. CDR1 is MDHEN and CDR2 is SYDVKM in the germline V gene. The trim removed 5 bases at V and 2 bases at J, leaving 2 bases unmatched. This CDR3 is 14 amino acids long. Here the CDR3 reads CASSPGQGAYEQYF. The CDR3 DNA sequence: TGTGCCAGCAGTCCGGGACAGGGGGCCTACGAGCAGTACTTC.

The J gene is TRBJ1-4, the V gene TRBV25-1; 8 positions match TRBD1. Unmatched junction bases numbered 7, after V lost 10 bases and J lost 0 bases. There are 15 residues in the CDR3. CDR1 and CDR2 from the germline V gene are MGHDK and SYGVNS. The CDR3 sequence is CATKDRDTTNEKLFF. The CDR3, as DNA: TGTGCCACCAAGGACAGGGACACAACTAATGAAAAACTGTTTTTT.

This clone was counted only a few times. The V and J genes are TRBV2 and TRBJ1-2; D possibly corresponds to TRBD1 (5 bases). Germline V gene lookup returns CDR1 SNHLY and CDR2 FYNNEI. The CDR3 length is 11 residues. V lost 7 bases and J lost 12, with 15 bases in between. The CDR3 sequence is CASKFGGTDTF. CDR3 nucleotides: TGTGCCAGCAAGTTCGGGGGGACGGACACCTTC.

The rearrangement joins TRBV27 to TRBJ2-3; 8 bases line up with TRBD1. With 3 bases clipped from V and 4 bases from J, the junction kept 12 bases outside the gene matches. Germline V gene data show CDR1 as MNHEY and CDR2 as SMNVEV (reference sequence). CDR3 length: 17 amino acids. CDR3 in DNA: TGTGCCAGCAGTTTGATATTCCGGACAGGGTCCCCAGATACGCAGTATTTT. Its translation is CASSLIFRTGSPDTQYF.

The CDR3 protein is CASSQSRGEQFF. CDR3 nucleotide sequence: TGTGCCAGCAGCCAAAGCCGAGGCGAGCAGTTCTTC. This chain links TRBV14 with TRBJ2-1; D is undetermined. Germline V CDR1 and CDR2: SGHDN, FVKESK. V lost 2 bases to trimming and J lost 10 bases, with 9 bases between them. This CDR3 region has 12 residues.

The chain joins TRBV4-1 to TRBJ1-1, with D possibly matching TRBD1 (5 bases). The V and J ends lost 0 bases and 5 bases respectively, with 13 bases between them. The CDR3 runs to 15 residues. Germline loops: CDR1 MGHRA, CDR2 YSYEKL. The CDR3 reads CASSQDSSGRTEAFF. The CDR3 bases are TGCGCCAGCAGCCAAGATTCGTCAGGGAGGACTGAAGCTTTCTTT.

J is TRBJ2-7 and V is TRBV21-1; the listed D gene, TRBD2, was not tested against the DNA. TRBV21-1 is reported as a pseudogene. The CDR3 spans 11 residues. As DNA, the CDR3 is TGTGCCAGCAGCAAAAATTTCGGGCAGTACTTC. Its translation is CASSKNFGQYF.

V and J are TRBV20-1 and TRBJ2-1; a weak D match, TRBD2 (6 bases). Deletions cut 5 bases from V and 14 bases from J, with 13 bases between. The CDR3 length is 10 residues. The germline V gene has CDR1 DFQATT and CDR2 SNEGSKA (reference sequence). This CDR3 reads CSARGTPEFF. The CDR3, as DNA: TGCAGTGCTCGCGGGACCCCGGAGTTCTTC.

This clone has only one observation. This chain links TRBV19 with TRBJ2-7, with unresolved D. Germline assignment: CDR1 LNHDA and CDR2 SQIVND (reference sequence). V was pared by 0 bases and J by 2 bases, with 14 bases between. This CDR3 comprises 16 residues. CDR3 protein: CASSIELSPGPYEQYF. The CDR3, as DNA: TGTGCCAGTAGTATAGAACTGAGTCCTGGTCCCTACGAGCAGTACTTC.

V is TRBV6-5 and J is TRBJ1-1; D not resolved. Germline values: CDR1 MNHEY, CDR2 SVGAGI. Trimming removed 2 bases at V and 1 base at J, with 8 bases between. The CDR3 loop spans 14 amino acids. The CDR3 here is CASSYVAGNTEAFF. CDR3 DNA sequence: TGTGCCAGCAGTTACGTTGCAGGGAACACTGAAGCTTTCTTT.